In this sample, the clone carrying this TCR beta chain turned up once. Profiling relied on immunoSEQ multiplex PCR, and the TCRdb table lists in-frame clones only, not all of them. The data contain about 710,000 clones, 55% to 85% of them singletons. CDR1 is MNHEY and CDR2 is SMNVEV in the germline V gene (reference sequence). The V end was cut by 0 bases, the J end by 5 bases, with 14 bases between. CDR3 length equals 15 residues. This entry belongs to a study of shared clonotypes between healthy human individuals. The material sequenced was memory CD4+ T cells sorted from blood. Subset noted: CD45RA-negative fraction. This chain uses TRBV27 with TRBJ2-7; either TRBD1 or TRBD2 may fit D (5 bases each). This receptor was identified in a woman in her twenties or thirties in good health. In DNA, the CDR3 is TGTGCCAGCAGTTTATCAACCGGGGCCCTCCACGAGCAGTACTTC. Its protein product is CASSLSTGALHEQYF.